These 8 T cell receptor beta chains were sequenced from one sample in a study of spatial heterogeneity in lung cancer (dated by TCRdb to the late 2010s). The method was 5' RACE. Sequencer: NextSeq 500. TCRdb trimmed public reads at Q25 via fastp, called clones via MiXCR and kept in-frame beta chains. Every distinct CDR3 protein forms one entry, paired with its most common genes and DNA. In this sample the table shows 45,000 to 50,000 distinct CDR3 sequences, 12% of which occur a single time. Together, the top ten hold 30% to 35% of the sample. The sample's time point, from its label and the paper: blood at routine non-recurrence follow-up after resection. Material: PBMCs, obtained at follow-up. These receptors all stem from a male donor with early-stage non-small cell lung cancer.

This clonotype has more than one count but fewer than ten. This sequence joins TRBV10-3 and TRBJ1-1; D call uncertain. CDR3 length: 14 residues. The V gene lost 5 bases and the J gene lost 1 base, with 11 bases spanning the gap. Germline V gives CDR1 ENHRY, CDR2 SYGVKD. The CDR3 bases are TGTGCCATCAGTCCGGGCCCAGGGAACACTGAAGCTTTCTTT. This encodes CAISPGPGNTEAFF.

The chain is built from TRBV7-8 and TRBJ2-1; 7 bases line up with TRBD2. The CDR3 is 15 amino acids. Looked up from germline, CDR1 is SGHVS and CDR2 is FQNEAQ. V lost 3 bases and J lost 7; bases outside the gene matches: 9. The CDR3 region is CASSLRDYNWNEQFF. The CDR3 nucleotides are TGTGCCAGCAGCTTGCGGGACTATAACTGGAATGAGCAGTTCTTC.

This CDR3 is CASSPGQDTEAFF. Here the CDR3 DNA reads TGTGCCAGCTCACCGGGACAGGACACTGAAGCTTTCTTT. The gene calls are TRBV18 and TRBJ1-1; 8 nucleotides align to TRBD1. With V trimmed by 3 bases and J by 3 bases, 0 bases remained unmatched. The germline V gene has CDR1 KGHSH and CDR2 LQKENI. The CDR3 runs to 13 residues.

As to this clonotype: This could be a read error, since a much larger clone is one nucleotide away. CDR3 sequence reads: CASRPGHASSGANVLTF. The CDR3 nucleotides are TGTGCCAGCAGACCGGGACACGCGAGCTCTGGGGCCAACGTCCTGACTTTC. The V and J genes are TRBV2 and TRBJ2-6, with a tentative D call TRBD1 (6 bases). Germline-derived CDR1 and CDR2 are SNHLY and FYNNEI. This CDR3 spans 17 amino acids. V was clipped by 6 bases and J by 0 bases, with 15 bases between them.

A few counts support this clonotype. This chain connects TRBV10-3 to TRBJ2-5; 9 bases line up with TRBD2. Per germline, CDR1 ENHRY and CDR2 SYGVKD. CDR3 length: 16 residues. V was pared by 0 bases and J by 2 bases, with 4 bases of the junction left unmatched. CDR3 bases: TGTGCCATCAGTGAGTCTGTAGCGGGGGTACAAGAGACCCAGTACTTC. Amino acid sequence: CAISESVAGVQETQYF.

The rearrangement joins TRBV7-2 to TRBJ2-7, with no clear D. V was pared by 5 bases and J by 2 bases, with 4 bases between. The CDR3 extends over 11 amino acids. The germline V gene encodes CDR1 SGHTA and CDR2 FQGNSA. CDR3 sequence (DNA): TGTGCCAGCAGCCCTGCCTACGAGCAGTACTTC. This sequence encodes CASSPAYEQYF.

This clonotype has more than one count but fewer than ten. The CDR3 sequence is CASSLGTMNTGELFF. The CDR3 nucleotides read TGTGCCAGCAGCTTAGGGACTATGAACACCGGGGAGCTGTTTTTT. V is TRBV7-2 and J is TRBJ2-2, with D tentatively TRBD2 (6 bases). V dropped 1 base and J dropped 1 base, with 7 bases sitting between them. Germline loops: CDR1 SGHTA, CDR2 FQGNSA. The CDR3 has 15 residues.

About this clonotype: A junction boundary mismatches the germline segment, possibly from a read error. The chain has TRBV29-1 and TRBJ2-1, with no clear D. This CDR3 comprises 13 residues. The germline gives CDR1 SQVTM, CDR2 ANQGSEA. Here the CDR3 reads CGVDRLPRNEQFF. In nucleotides, the CDR3 is TGCGGCGTTGACCGACTCCCGCGGAATGAGCAGTTCTTC.